The entry below describes one T cell receptor beta chain. The antigen is unknown. The sample has other DNA sequences that encode this CDR3 too. The source of the sample is a study of cytomegalovirus exposure and HLA in healthy donors. Broader study findings: Reported results showed that the classifier diagnosed cytomegalovirus status with high specificity and sensitivity. In most subjects, TCR beta sequences reportedly gave accurate predictions of HLA-A and HLA-B alleles.

13 Jbeta primers and 60 Vbeta primers were used for the PCR. This table comes from immunoSEQ multiplex PCR, and its TCRdb copy is limited to in-frame clones, with some not included. Among approximately 110,000 clones listed, 77% were seen once. The CDR3 contains 15 residues. CDR1 WNHNN and CDR2 SYGVQD come from the germline V gene (reference sequence). Trimming took off 3 bases at V and 0 bases at J, with 8 bases between the two ends. This sequence joins TRBV10-1 and TRBJ2-2, with D perhaps TRBD2 (6 bases). The sequenced sample was PBMCs. The sequence derives from a human donor in good health. CDR3 region: CASSEGGANTGELFF. The DNA for the CDR3 is TGCGCCAGCAGTGAAGGCGGGGCGAACACCGGGGAGCTGTTTTTT.